These 18 T cell receptor beta chains share one sample of origin, sequenced in a study of chemoradiotherapy in HPV16-positive cancers (dated by TCRdb to the early 2020s). Library preparation used the immunoSEQ multiplex PCR assay. TCRdb stores this immuneACCESS table with in-frame sequences only. Part of the clones is absent; in the studies checked, under half of the shortfall reflects unresolved V genes, and no reason is known for the rest. Within this sample are 25,000 to 35,000 clones, with around 87% of them counted one time only. Jointly, the top ten make up 2.1% of the sample. The material sequenced was blood, taken from a patient who underwent chemoradiotherapy. The source of these receptors is a human donor with HPV-associated anogenital cancer.

This chain links TRBV6-5 with TRBJ2-7, with a tentative D call TRBD1 (6 bases). Germline-derived CDR1 and CDR2 are MNHEY and SVGAGI. This CDR3 is 15 amino acids long. V was cut by 0 bases and J by 4 bases, with 13 bases left in between. CDR3 loop: CASSYSTGVGYEQYF. The CDR3 bases are TGTGCCAGCAGTTACTCGACAGGAGTAGGGTACGAGCAGTACTTC.

V gene TRBV29-1 combines with J gene TRBJ2-2; D remains ambiguous. This CDR3 has 13 residues. Germline V CDR1 and CDR2: SQVTM, ANQGSEA. V dropped 6 bases and J dropped 5 bases, with 13 bases sitting between them. CDR3 region: CSVTLTFTGELFF. Here the CDR3 DNA reads TGCAGCGTGACCCTTACATTTACCGGGGAGCTGTTTTTT.

The J gene is TRBJ2-1, the V gene TRBV11-3; 11 bases map to TRBD1. CDR1 SGHNT and CDR2 YENEEA come from the germline V gene. The trim removed 1 base at V and 7 bases at J, leaving 6 bases unmatched. The CDR3 length is 16 residues. The CDR3 nucleotides read TGTGCCAGCAGCTTAGCAGCGGGACAGGGGGTAAATGAGCAGTTCTTC. Amino acid sequence: CASSLAAGQGVNEQFF.

The chain uses TRBV29-1 and TRBJ1-5; D is unclear. There are 14 residues in the CDR3. Germline CDR1 and CDR2: SQVTM and ANQGSEA. Between the trimmed V and J ends, which lost 6 bases and 0 bases, there was a span of 12 bases. CDR3 DNA sequence: TGCAGCGTCCCGGTCGGGAATAGCAATCAGCCCCAGCATTTT. It is translated as CSVPVGNSNQPQHF. Supplemented by reference TRBV29-1 and TRBJ1-5, the full variable domain reads SAVISQKPSRDICQRGTSLTIQCQVDSQVTMMFWYRQQPGQSLTLIATANQGSEATYESGFVIDKFPISRPNLTFSTLTVSNMSPEDSSIYLCSVPVGNSNQPQHFGDGTRLSIL.

The chain has TRBV5-1 and TRBJ2-2; unclear D gene. Germline loops: CDR1 SGHRS, CDR2 YFSETQ. Trimming cost V 8 bases and J 6 bases, with 11 bases left between them. This CDR3 is 12 amino acids long. The CDR3 DNA sequence: TGCGCCAGTCGCCTAAGGCCCGGGGAGCTGTTTTTT. It encodes CASRLRPGELFF. The complete variable domain, with remaining parts taken from reference TRBV5-1 and TRBJ2-2, reads KAGVTQTPRYLIKTRGQQVTLSCSPISGHRSVSWYQQTPGQGLQFLFEYFSETQRNKGNFPGRFSGRQFSNSRSEMNVSTLELGDSALYLCASRLRPGELFFGEGSRLTVL.

The sample holds a few counts of this clone. This chain uses TRBV5-6 with TRBJ1-5; TRBD1 is a possible D gene (5 bases). V gave up 4 bases and J gave up 3 bases, with 14 bases separating them. Germline CDR1 SGHDT, CDR2 YYEEEE. The CDR3 sequence is 15 residues long. The CDR3 region is CASSLGGGINQPQHF. The CDR3, as DNA: TGTGCCAGCAGCCTGGGTGGGGGGATCAATCAGCCCCAGCATTTT. The variable domain in full, completed from reference TRBV5-6 and TRBJ1-5, reads DAGVTQSPTHLIKTRGQQVTLRCSPKSGHDTVSWYQQALGQGPQFIFQYYEEEERQRGNFPDRFSGHQFPNYSSELNVNALLLGDSALYLCASSLGGGINQPQHFGDGTRLSIL.

The chain joins TRBV7-9 to TRBJ2-5; D not certain. V was trimmed by 6 bases and J by 4 bases, leaving 12 bases between them. Germline CDR1 SEHNR, CDR2 FQNEAQ (reference sequence). The length of the CDR3 is 13 residues. The CDR3, as DNA: TGTGCCAGCAGTTCAGACTTCCGAGAGACCCAGTACTTC. This gives the protein CASSSDFRETQYF.

This chain links TRBV2 with TRBJ2-1; tentative D call: TRBD1 (6 bases). CDR1 is SNHLY, CDR2 FYNNEI, per germline. The ends were cut back, 6 bases at V and 10 bases at J, with 19 bases in the middle. The CDR3 loop spans 14 amino acids. CDR3 loop: CASSVQGGQSEQFF. In nucleotides, the CDR3 is TGTGCCAGCAGCGTACAGGGTGGTCAAAGCGAGCAGTTCTTC.

The chain employs TRBV4-3 and TRBJ2-1, with 11 bases fitting TRBD1. J lost 3 bases, V lost 1 base, and 11 bases had no gene match. Germline V lookup: CDR1 LGHNA, CDR2 YSLEER. CDR3 length: 19 residues. The chain's CDR3 is CASSQVHGTGGGHYNEQFF. In DNA, the CDR3 is TGCGCCAGCAGCCAAGTTCACGGGACAGGGGGTGGTCACTACAATGAGCAGTTCTTC.

This clone was seen once. This chain joins TRBV20-1 and TRBJ1-2, with D possibly TRBD1 on 5 matching bases. Germline V gene lookup returns CDR1 DFQATT and CDR2 SNEGSKA (reference sequence). V was clipped by 4 bases and J by 6 bases, with 9 bases between them. The CDR3 runs 11 residues. The CDR3 loop reads CSAMSRDGYTF. For the CDR3, the DNA is TGCAGTGCTATGAGCAGGGATGGCTACACCTTC.

The rearrangement uses TRBV6-5 and TRBJ2-7; D is uncertain. This CDR3 contains 13 residues. From germline, CDR1 is MNHEY and CDR2 SVGAGI. Trimming left V 6 bases short and J 1 base short, with 10 bases between. The CDR3 nucleotides read TGTGCCAGCAGAGTCGCTGTGTCCTACGAGCAGTACTTC. Protein sequence: CASRVAVSYEQYF.

This rearrangement joins TRBV7-6 to TRBJ1-2, with a tentative D call TRBD1 (5 bases). V was trimmed by 8 bases and J by 8 bases, leaving 15 bases between them. The CDR3 has 12 amino acids. Germline loops: CDR1 SGHVS, CDR2 FNYEAQ. This CDR3 reads CASAYRDHGYTF. In nucleotides, the CDR3 is TGTGCCAGCGCTTACCGGGACCACGGCTACACCTTC.

This clone turned up a few times. This chain joins TRBV7-2 and TRBJ2-1, with D unresolved. CDR1 and CDR2 (germline): SGHTA, FQGNSA. The germline V and J ends were trimmed by 3 bases and 10 bases, with 7 bases remaining between them. The CDR3 contains 11 residues. CDR3 DNA: TGTGCCAGCAGCTTTGGGCTCGAGCAGTTCTTC. Its protein product is CASSFGLEQFF.

The chain couples TRBV5-1 to TRBJ1-5, with unresolved D. Trimming took off 4 bases at V and 5 bases at J, with 16 bases between the two ends. CDR3 length: 15 amino acids. Per germline, CDR1 SGHRS and CDR2 YFSETQ. The CDR3 region has the DNA TGCGCCAGCAGCATAGCCGGGAGCACCGATCAGCCCCAGCATTTT. It encodes CASSIAGSTDQPQHF.

The chain carries TRBV19 and TRBJ2-7, with unresolved D. Between the trimmed V and J ends, which lost 4 bases and 6 bases, there was a span of 13 bases. Germline CDR1 LNHDA, CDR2 SQIVND (reference sequence). The CDR3 spans 13 residues. For the CDR3, the DNA is TGTGCCAGTAGTAACCCCTTCTCGGGCGAGCAGTACTTC. This translates into CASSNPFSGEQYF.

This clone was recorded a few times. The CDR3 DNA reads TGTGCCAGCAGTTCCCAGCGGCGTCCCTACGAGCAGTACTTC. As protein: CASSSQRRPYEQYF. The rearrangement links TRBV25-1 to TRBJ2-7; possible D gene TRBD2, 5 bases. Trimming left V 5 bases short and J 2 bases short, with 13 bases between. The CDR3 is made up of 14 amino acids. The V gene's germline CDR1 is MGHDK and CDR2 SYGVNS.

The genes are TRBV6-1 and TRBJ2-7; perhaps TRBD2 as D (5 bases). Trimming took 3 bases from V and 2 from J, leaving 26 bases between them. Germline assignment: CDR1 MNHNS and CDR2 SASEGT. This CDR3 has 19 amino acids. The CDR3 nucleotides read TGTGCCAGCAGTGACCAACACGGACTTACTCCATTTTTGACCTACGAGCAGTACTTC. Translated, it gives CASSDQHGLTPFLTYEQYF.

The V and J genes are TRBV5-6 and TRBJ2-7; a weak D match, TRBD1 (6 bases). Germline V gene lookup returns CDR1 SGHDT and CDR2 YYEEEE. V was trimmed by 4 bases and J by 1 base, leaving 12 bases between them. The CDR3 is 14 residues long. The CDR3 sequence: CASSLGQRSYEQYF. The CDR3 region has the DNA TGTGCCAGCAGCCTAGGACAGAGATCCTACGAGCAGTACTTC.